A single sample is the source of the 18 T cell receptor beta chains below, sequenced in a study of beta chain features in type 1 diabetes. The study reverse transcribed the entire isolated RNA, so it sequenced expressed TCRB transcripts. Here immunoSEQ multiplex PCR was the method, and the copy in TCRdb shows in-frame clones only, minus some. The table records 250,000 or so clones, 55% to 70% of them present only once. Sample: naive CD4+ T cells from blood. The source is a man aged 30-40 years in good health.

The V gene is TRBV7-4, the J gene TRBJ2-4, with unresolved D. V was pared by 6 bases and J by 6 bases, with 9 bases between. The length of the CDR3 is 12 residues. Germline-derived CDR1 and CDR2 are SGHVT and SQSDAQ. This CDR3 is CASSQGVNIQYF. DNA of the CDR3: TGTGCCAGCAGTCAAGGAGTAAACATTCAGTACTTC.

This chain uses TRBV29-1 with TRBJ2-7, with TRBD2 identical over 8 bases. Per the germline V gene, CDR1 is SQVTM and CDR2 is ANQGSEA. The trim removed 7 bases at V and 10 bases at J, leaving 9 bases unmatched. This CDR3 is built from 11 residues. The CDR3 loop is CSAREGQSQYF. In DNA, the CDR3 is TGCAGCGCCCGGGAGGGCCAGTCACAGTACTTC.

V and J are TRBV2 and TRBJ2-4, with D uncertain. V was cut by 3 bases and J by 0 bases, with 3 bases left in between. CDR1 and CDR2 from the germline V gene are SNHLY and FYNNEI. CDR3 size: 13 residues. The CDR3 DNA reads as TGTGCCAGCAGTGATCGAGCCAAAAACATTCAGTACTTC. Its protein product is CASSDRAKNIQYF.

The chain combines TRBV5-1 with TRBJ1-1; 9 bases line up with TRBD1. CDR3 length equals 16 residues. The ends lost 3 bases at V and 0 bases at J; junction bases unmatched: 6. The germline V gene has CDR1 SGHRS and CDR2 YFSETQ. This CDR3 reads CASSSDRGTMNTEAFF. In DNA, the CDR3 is TGCGCCAGCAGCTCCGACAGGGGGACTATGAACACTGAAGCTTTCTTT.

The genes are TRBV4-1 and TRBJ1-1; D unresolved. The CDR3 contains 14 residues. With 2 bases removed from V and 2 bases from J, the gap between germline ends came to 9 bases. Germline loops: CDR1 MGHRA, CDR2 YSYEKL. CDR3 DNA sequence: TGCGCCAGCAGCCAACCGACGGACAACACTGAAGCTTTCTTT. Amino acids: CASSQPTDNTEAFF.

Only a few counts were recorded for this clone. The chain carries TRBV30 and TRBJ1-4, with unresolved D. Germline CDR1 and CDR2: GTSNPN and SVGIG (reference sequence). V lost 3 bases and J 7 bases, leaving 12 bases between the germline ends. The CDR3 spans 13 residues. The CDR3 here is CAWSPPNGEKLFF. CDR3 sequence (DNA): TGTGCCTGGAGCCCCCCCAATGGTGAAAAACTGTTTTTT.

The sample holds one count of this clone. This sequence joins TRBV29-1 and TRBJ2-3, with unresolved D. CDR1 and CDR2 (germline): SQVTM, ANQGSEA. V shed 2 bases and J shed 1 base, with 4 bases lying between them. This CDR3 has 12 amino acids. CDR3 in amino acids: CSVETRTDTQYF. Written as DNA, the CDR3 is TGCAGCGTTGAAACTCGCACAGATACGCAGTATTTT.

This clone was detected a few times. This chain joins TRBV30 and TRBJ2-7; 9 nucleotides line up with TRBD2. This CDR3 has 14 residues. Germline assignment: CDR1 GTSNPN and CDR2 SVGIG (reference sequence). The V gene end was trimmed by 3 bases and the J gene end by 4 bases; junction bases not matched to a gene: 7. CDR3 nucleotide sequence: TGTGCCTGGAGGGAAGGGCTAGCGGGGTACGAGCAGTACTTC. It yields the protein CAWREGLAGYEQYF. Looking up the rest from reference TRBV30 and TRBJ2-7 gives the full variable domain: SQTIHQWPATLVQPVGSPLSLECTVEGTSNPNLYWYRQAAGRGLQLLFYSVGIGQISSEVPQNLSASRPQDRQFILSSKKLLLSDSGFYLCAWREGLAGYEQYFGPGTRLTVT.

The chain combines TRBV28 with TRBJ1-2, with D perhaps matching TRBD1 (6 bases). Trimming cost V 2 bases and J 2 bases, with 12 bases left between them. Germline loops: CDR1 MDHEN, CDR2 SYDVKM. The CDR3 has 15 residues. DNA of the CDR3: TGTGCCAGCAGTTTACAGGTCGGGGGCAACTATGGCTACACCTTC. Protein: CASSLQVGGNYGYTF.

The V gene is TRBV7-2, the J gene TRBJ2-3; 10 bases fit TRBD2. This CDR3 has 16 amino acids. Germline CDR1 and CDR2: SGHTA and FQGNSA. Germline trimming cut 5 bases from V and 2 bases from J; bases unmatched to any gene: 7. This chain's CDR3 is CASSRLAGGNTDTQYF. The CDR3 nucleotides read TGTGCCAGCAGCCGATTAGCGGGAGGTAACACAGATACGCAGTATTTT.

CDR3 in DNA: TGTGCCAGCAGCCTCGATCAGGGCGGAGGCTATGGCTACACCTTC. Translation gives CASSLDQGGGYGYTF. This chain connects TRBV7-6 to TRBJ1-2, with TRBD1 as a possible D gene (5 bases). The CDR3 covers 15 residues. The V end lost 5 bases, the J end lost 4 bases, and 17 bases lay between the germline ends. Germline CDR1 is SGHVS and CDR2 is FNYEAQ.

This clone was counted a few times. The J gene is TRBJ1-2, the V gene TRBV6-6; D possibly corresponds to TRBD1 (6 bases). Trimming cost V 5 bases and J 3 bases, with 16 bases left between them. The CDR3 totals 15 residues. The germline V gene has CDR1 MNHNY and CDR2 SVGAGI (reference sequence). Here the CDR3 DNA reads TGTGCCAGCAGTACACGCAGGGAGGGGGACTATGGCTACACCTTC. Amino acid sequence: CASSTRREGDYGYTF.

The chain's CDR3 is CSVERGQGTNEQFF. CDR3 DNA: TGCAGCGTTGAACGGGGGCAAGGGACAAATGAGCAGTTCTTC. The chain couples TRBV29-1 to TRBJ2-1; D tentatively fits TRBD1 or TRBD2 (6 bases each). CDR1 and CDR2 from the germline V gene are SQVTM and ANQGSEA. Trimming cost V 2 bases and J 7 bases, with 15 bases left between them. This CDR3 is built from 14 residues.

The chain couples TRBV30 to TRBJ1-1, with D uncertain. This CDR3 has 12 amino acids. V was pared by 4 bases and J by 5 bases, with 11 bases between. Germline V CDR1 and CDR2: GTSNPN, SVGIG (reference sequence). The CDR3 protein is CAWNRRETEAFF. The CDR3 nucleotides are TGTGCCTGGAATCGAAGGGAAACTGAAGCTTTCTTT.

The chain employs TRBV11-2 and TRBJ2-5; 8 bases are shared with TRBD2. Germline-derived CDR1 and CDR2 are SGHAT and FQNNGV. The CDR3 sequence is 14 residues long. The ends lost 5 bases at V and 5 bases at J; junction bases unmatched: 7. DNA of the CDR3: TGTGCCAGCAGCCCAGCGGGGGCCCTGGAGACCCAGTACTTC. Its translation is CASSPAGALETQYF.

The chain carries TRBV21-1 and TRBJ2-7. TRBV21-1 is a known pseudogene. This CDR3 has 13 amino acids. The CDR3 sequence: CASSKSSRGQPYF. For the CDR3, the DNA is TGTGCCAGCAGCAAATCATCCCGGGGCCAGCCGTACTTC.

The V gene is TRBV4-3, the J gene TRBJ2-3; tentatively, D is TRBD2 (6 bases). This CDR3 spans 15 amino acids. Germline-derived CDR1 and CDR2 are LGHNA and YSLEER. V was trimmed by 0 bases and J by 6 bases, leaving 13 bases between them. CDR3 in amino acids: CASSQDRGSGDTQYF. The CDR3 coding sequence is TGCGCCAGCAGCCAAGATCGTGGGAGCGGGGATACGCAGTATTTT.

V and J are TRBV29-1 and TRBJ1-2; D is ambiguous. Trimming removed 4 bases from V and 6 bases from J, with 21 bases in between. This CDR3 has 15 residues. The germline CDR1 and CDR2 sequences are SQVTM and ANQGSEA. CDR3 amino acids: CSVVGTWALSDGYTF. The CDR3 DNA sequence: TGCAGCGTTGTAGGCACCTGGGCCCTTTCGGATGGCTACACCTTC.